These T cell receptor beta chains were read from a single sample in a study of T cell repertoires in cytomegalovirus infection. TCRdb re-derived calls from the reads in MiXCR, one entry per CDR3 protein. The data hold 550,000 to 850,000 distinct CDR3 sequences, with 33% observed a single time. Which antigens these TCRs recognize remains unknown. Sequences were derived from cultured PBMCs, sampled from culture after CMV antigen stimulation. The source is a human donor in good health (CMV status not recorded). Some clones in this sample may be carry-over from other donors' samples. Both conserved end residues are part of each CDR3. The order of the fields is J gene, D gene, V gene, clone size, CDR3 protein, CDR3 DNA. The D gene is left open where the match is weak. Clone size is given for some rows only: seen once, a few or many times, or a class if the clone is expanded.

TRBJ1-1 . TRBV12-3/TRBV12-4 few CASSGSNTEAFF TGTGCCAGCAGTGGTTCGAACACTGAAGCTTTCTTT
TRBJ2-1 TRBD2 TRBV7-8 few CASSLAGTSGLF TGTGCCAGCAGCCTAGCCGGGACTAGCGGCCTCTTC
TRBJ2-5 . TRBV7-8 . CASSLGPAKTQYF TGTGCCAGCAGCTTAGGGCCCGCCAAGACCCAGTACTTC
TRBJ2-7 . TRBV27 . CASSPWDASRNSEQYF TGTGCCAGCAGTCCATGGGACGCCTCTCGTAACTCCGAGCAGTACTTC
TRBJ2-7 . TRBV14 few CASSQEAGKYEQYF TGTGCCAGCAGCCAAGAGGCAGGAAAGTACGAGCAGTACTTC
TRBJ1-6 . TRBV7-2 . CASRGWGPFRSPLHF TGTGCCAGCAGGGGGTGGGGCCCATTCAGATCACCCCTCCACTTT
TRBJ1-2 . TRBV20-1 . CSARETGRSNYGYTF TGCAGTGCTAGAGAAACAGGGCGATCCAACTATGGCTACACCTTC
TRBJ1-5 . TRBV12-3/TRBV12-4 few CASSPVAGIQPQHF TGTGCCAGCAGCCCGGTGGCTGGGATTCAGCCCCAGCATTTT
TRBJ2-3 . TRBV28 few CASSSSRIGTDTQYF TGTGCCAGCAGTTCCTCGAGGATCGGGACAGATACGCAGTATTTT
TRBJ2-3 . TRBV4-2 . CASSQEYGAADTQYF TGTGCCAGCAGCCAAGAGTACGGGGCGGCAGATACGCAGTATTTT
TRBJ1-2 . TRBV2 . CASSEIPSSYGYTF TGTGCCAGCAGTGAAATCCCGAGCTCCTATGGCTACACCTTC
TRBJ1-1 . TRBV7-2 . CASSLNGVNTEAFF TGTGCCAGCAGCTTAAACGGGGTGAACACTGAAGCTTTCTTT
TRBJ1-2 TRBD1 TRBV5-1 few CASSLEQGTYGYTF TGCGCCAGCAGCTTGGAACAGGGGACCTATGGCTACACCTTC
TRBJ2-3 . TRBV7-2 . CASSPGRVNTDTQYF TGTGCCAGCAGCCCGGGGCGGGTAAACACAGATACGCAGTATTTT
TRBJ2-1 TRBD2 TRBV15 . CATGGTNYNEQFF TGTGCCACCGGGGGGACTAACTACAATGAGCAGTTCTTC
TRBJ2-1 . TRBV20-1 few CSTSSAYNEQFF TGCAGTACCTCTAGCGCCTACAATGAGCAGTTCTTC